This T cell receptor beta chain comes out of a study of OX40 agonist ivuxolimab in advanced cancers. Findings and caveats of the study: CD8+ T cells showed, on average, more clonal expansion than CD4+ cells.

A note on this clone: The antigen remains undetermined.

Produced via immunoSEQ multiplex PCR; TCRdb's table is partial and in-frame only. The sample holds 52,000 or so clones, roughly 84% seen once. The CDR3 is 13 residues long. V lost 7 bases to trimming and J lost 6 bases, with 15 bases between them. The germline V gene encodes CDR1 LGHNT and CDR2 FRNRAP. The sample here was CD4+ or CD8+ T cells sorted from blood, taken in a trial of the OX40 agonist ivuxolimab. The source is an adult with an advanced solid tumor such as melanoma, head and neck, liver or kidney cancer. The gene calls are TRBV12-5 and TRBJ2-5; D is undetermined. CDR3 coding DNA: TGTGCTAGTGACCCCTGGGATGGGCAGACCCAGTACTTC. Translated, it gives CASDPWDGQTQYF.